This T cell receptor (beta chain) was found in a study of cytomegalovirus exposure and HLA in healthy donors. Study information: In a later analysis, the 90 to 150 validation repertoires were reported to have used the same platform as the 600 to 700 first-cohort repertoires. Study results and caveats: Researchers catalogued about 160 TCR beta chains as cytomegalovirus-associated.

V was clipped by 0 bases and J by 0 bases, with 6 bases between them. CDR1 is SGHRS and CDR2 is YFSETQ in the germline V gene. The CDR3 contains 15 residues. Using immunoSEQ multiplex PCR, the repertoire was profiled, and TCRdb retains in-frame clones only, with some absent. This sample has about 160,000 clones, with roughly 86% found just once. With regard to this clone: The antigen is undetermined.

Sequenced material: PBMCs. This sequence originates from a young woman in good health and CMV-seropositive. The chain joins TRBV5-1 to TRBJ2-2; D unresolved. CDR3 coding DNA: TGCGCCAGCAGCTTGGTTTCTGCGAACACCGGGGAGCTGTTTTTT. It codes for CASSLVSANTGELFF.